A selection of T cell receptor beta chains follows, all from one sample in a study of blood T cell repertoires in COVID-19. Profiled with immunoSEQ multiplex PCR; TCRdb holds only in-frame clones, not every one. Here the sample spans about 530,000 clones, about 89% being singletons. Sequencing was done on a sample of peripheral blood. These receptors were taken from a woman in her fifties or sixties with COVID-19, enrolled during active disease. Both conserved end residues are part of each CDR3. The D gene is left open where the match is weak. Not all rows give a size; the values are once, few, many and, for expanded clones, a class.

>TRBV7-5|-|-|TRBJ2-7
CAGPPRPYGEQYF
TGTGCCGGCCCTCCTAGACCCTACGGCGAGCAGTACTTC
>TRBV30|-|-|TRBJ1-1
CAGRGDTEAFF
TGTGCCGGAAGGGGTGACACTGAAGCTTTCTTT
>TRBV4-1|-|-|TRBJ1-2
CASSVARGGVGGYTF
TGCGCCAGCAGCGTAGCCCGGGGGGGGGTAGGCGGCTACACCTTC
>TRBV7-2|-|TRBD1|TRBJ2-6
CASSWTGTNSGANVLTF
TGTGCCAGCAGCTGGACAGGCACAAACTCTGGGGCCAACGTCCTGACTTTC
>TRBV4-1|once|-|TRBJ1-1
CASSQVRRDTEAFF
TGCGCCAGCAGCCAAGTCCGGAGGGACACTGAAGCTTTCTTT
>TRBV19|-|TRBD1|TRBJ1-5
CASSIGGRGRQPQHF
TGTGCCAGTAGTATAGGCGGCAGGGGGAGACAGCCCCAGCATTTT
>TRBV30|-|TRBD1|TRBJ1-1
CAWFSRDRGSEAFF
TGTGCCTGGTTTAGCCGGGACAGGGGCTCTGAAGCTTTCTTT
>TRBV24-1|-|-|TRBJ2-3
CATSDTGGLDTQYF
TGTGCCACCAGTGATACGGGGGGCCTGGATACGCAGTATTTT
>TRBV30|-|-|TRBJ1-6
CAWSRDTRSYNSPLHF
TGTGCCTGGAGTCGGGACACCCGCTCCTATAATTCACCCCTCCACTTT
>TRBV5-1|-|-|TRBJ2-5
CASSLESNEGWETQYF
TGCGCCAGCAGCTTGGAATCCAATGAGGGTTGGGAGACCCAGTACTTC
>TRBV9|-|-|TRBJ1-1
CASSQGGEAFF
TGTGCCAGCAGTCAAGGGGGTGAAGCTTTCTTT
>TRBV2|-|TRBD1|TRBJ1-2
CASRDGTGIPSGYTF
TGTGCCAGCCGAGACGGGACAGGGATTCCTAGTGGCTACACCTTC
>TRBV6-1|-|TRBD1|TRBJ1-4
CASSEPAGGTYEKLFF
TGTGCCAGCAGTGAACCAGCAGGGGGCACGTATGAAAAACTGTTTTTT
>TRBV7-2|-|TRBD2|TRBJ2-3
CASSSSAGGSGYTQYF
TGTGCCAGCAGTTCGTCAGCGGGGGGTAGCGGGTATACGCAGTATTTT
>TRBV7-2|-|TRBD1|TRBJ1-2
CASSSGTGASYTF
TGTGCCAGCAGCTCAGGGACAGGGGCTAGCTACACCTTC
>TRBV9|-|TRBD2|TRBJ2-2
CASSPGLAGDGGELFF
TGTGCCAGCAGCCCGGGACTAGCGGGGGACGGCGGGGAGCTGTTTTTT
>TRBV3-1/TRBV3-2|-|TRBD2|TRBJ2-7
CASSQTYGTSGVGKQYF
TGTGCCAGCAGCCAAACCTACGGGACTAGCGGGGTAGGAAAGCAGTACTTC
>TRBV2|-|-|TRBJ1-5
CASSDLDSPNRPQHF
TGTGCCAGCAGCGACCTGGACAGCCCGAATCGGCCCCAGCATTTT
>TRBV13|-|-|TRBJ2-4
CASSFGGSSKNIQYF
TGTGCCAGCAGCTTCGGGGGTTCGAGCAAAAACATTCAGTACTTC